Listed below are T cell receptor beta chains from one sample, sequenced in a study of cytomegalovirus exposure and HLA in healthy donors. Only in-frame clones appear in the TCRdb table, and some are missing; sequencing was by immunoSEQ multiplex PCR. The table records around 170,000 clones, roughly 76% of them present only once. Specimen: PBMCs. The receptor source for this set is a man aged 35 to 55 in good health and CMV-seropositive. The CDR3 runs from the conserved cysteine through the conserved F or W. Each record gives: V gene, D gene, clone size, J gene, CDR3 DNA, CDR3 protein. D genes are given only for firm matches. Clone size is given for some rows only: seen once, a few or many times, or a class if the clone is expanded.

V gene: TRBV6-5
D gene: .
clone size: .
J gene: TRBJ2-7
CDR3 DNA: TGTGCCAGCAGTGACAGGCTCCCCTACGAGCAGTACTTC
CDR3 protein: CASSDRLPYEQYF

V gene: TRBV10-3
D gene: TRBD2
clone size: few
J gene: TRBJ2-7
CDR3 DNA: TGTGCCATCAGTGGAAGAACTAGCGGGAATGCCTACGAGCAGTACTTC
CDR3 protein: CAISGRTSGNAYEQYF

V gene: TRBV30
D gene: .
clone size: .
J gene: TRBJ1-1
CDR3 DNA: TGTGCCTGGAGTGATCCTTGGGCCACTGAAGCTTTCTTT
CDR3 protein: CAWSDPWATEAFF

V gene: TRBV7-6
D gene: .
clone size: few
J gene: TRBJ1-2
CDR3 DNA: TGTGCCAGCAGCTTAGGTACAGCCAGCTATGGCTACACCTTC
CDR3 protein: CASSLGTASYGYTF

V gene: TRBV27
D gene: .
clone size: .
J gene: TRBJ1-2
CDR3 DNA: TGTGCCAGCAGTTTAGGGGTCGGGGGGAACTATGGCTACACCTTC
CDR3 protein: CASSLGVGGNYGYTF

V gene: TRBV4-3
D gene: .
clone size: .
J gene: TRBJ2-7
CDR3 DNA: TGCGCCAGCAGCCAAGCCCGGGTACTTGGCTCCTACGAGCAGTACTTC
CDR3 protein: CASSQARVLGSYEQYF

V gene: TRBV28
D gene: .
clone size: .
J gene: TRBJ1-1
CDR3 DNA: TGTGCCAGCAGTTTAGACAGCCTCACTGAAGCTTTCTTT
CDR3 protein: CASSLDSLTEAFF

V gene: TRBV5-1
D gene: TRBD1
clone size: .
J gene: TRBJ1-2
CDR3 DNA: TGCGCCAGCAGCTTGGCGGGACAGCACTCGTCAGCTAACTATGGCTACACCTTC
CDR3 protein: CASSLAGQHSSANYGYTF

V gene: TRBV27
D gene: TRBD1
clone size: once
J gene: TRBJ2-7
CDR3 DNA: TGTGCCAGCAGCCTACGACAGGGCGGTTACGAGCAGTACTTC
CDR3 protein: CASSLRQGGYEQYF

V gene: TRBV19
D gene: TRBD1
clone size: .
J gene: TRBJ1-1
CDR3 DNA: TGTGCCAGTAGTTTGGGACAGTACACTGAAGCTTTCTTT
CDR3 protein: CASSLGQYTEAFF

V gene: TRBV6-5
D gene: TRBD1
clone size: .
J gene: TRBJ2-7
CDR3 DNA: TGTGCCAGCGGACAGGGACTCTACGAGCAGTACTTC
CDR3 protein: CASGQGLYEQYF

V gene: TRBV19
D gene: .
clone size: .
J gene: TRBJ2-1
CDR3 DNA: TGTGCCAGTATGGCACCCCCCAATGAGCAGTTCTTC
CDR3 protein: CASMAPPNEQFF

V gene: TRBV7-9
D gene: .
clone size: few
J gene: TRBJ1-3
CDR3 DNA: TGTGCCAGCAGCCCGCGACGGACTGGAGCCTCTGGAAACACCATATATTTT
CDR3 protein: CASSPRRTGASGNTIYF

V gene: TRBV30
D gene: TRBD1
clone size: .
J gene: TRBJ2-7
CDR3 DNA: TGTGCCTGGAGTGTAGGGACAGGAGACTCCTACGAGCTGTACTTC
CDR3 protein: CAWSVGTGDSYELYF

V gene: TRBV6-6
D gene: TRBD2
clone size: .
J gene: TRBJ2-3
CDR3 DNA: TGTGCCAGCAGTTACTTCGTCAGCGGGGGCCCAGATACGCAGTATTTT
CDR3 protein: CASSYFVSGGPDTQYF

V gene: TRBV19
D gene: TRBD2
clone size: .
J gene: TRBJ2-5
CDR3 DNA: TGTGCCAGCCAGTTGGGGAGCGGGGCCTATCAACAAGAGACCCAGTACTTC
CDR3 protein: CASQLGSGAYQQETQYF

V gene: TRBV30
D gene: .
clone size: .
J gene: TRBJ2-2
CDR3 DNA: TGTGCCTGGAGTTTAACAGGGCCCACCGGGGAGCTGTTTTTT
CDR3 protein: CAWSLTGPTGELFF

V gene: TRBV7-9
D gene: TRBD2
clone size: .
J gene: TRBJ2-1
CDR3 DNA: TGTGCCAGCAGCTTAGGCTCCCTAGCGGGGGGCCACTCCTACAATGAGCAGTTCTTC
CDR3 protein: CASSLGSLAGGHSYNEQFF

V gene: TRBV6-6
D gene: .
clone size: once
J gene: TRBJ1-5
CDR3 DNA: TGTGCCAGCAGTTACTCGACCCAGGCAATCGAGCCCCAGCATTTT
CDR3 protein: CASSYSTQAIEPQHF

V gene: TRBV7-9
D gene: TRBD1
clone size: .
J gene: TRBJ2-5
CDR3 DNA: TGTGCCAGCAGCCCACAAACAGGGGACCAAGAGACCCAGTACTTC
CDR3 protein: CASSPQTGDQETQYF

V gene: TRBV11-2
D gene: TRBD2
clone size: .
J gene: TRBJ2-3
CDR3 DNA: TGTGCCAGCACCCAGCGGGGGAGCACAGATACGCAGTATTTT
CDR3 protein: CASTQRGSTDTQYF

V gene: TRBV7-7
D gene: TRBD2
clone size: .
J gene: TRBJ2-5
CDR3 DNA: TGTGCTAGCAGCTTAGCGGGGGGGGCCCTGGAGACCCAGTACTTC
CDR3 protein: CASSLAGGALETQYF

V gene: TRBV7-2
D gene: .
clone size: .
J gene: TRBJ1-6
CDR3 DNA: TGTGCCAGCAGCTTTCGGACAGCTAACACACCCCTCCACTTT
CDR3 protein: CASSFRTANTPLHF

V gene: TRBV4-3
D gene: .
clone size: .
J gene: TRBJ1-1
CDR3 DNA: TGCGCCAGCAGGTCACAGGGAACTGAAGCTTTCTTT
CDR3 protein: CASRSQGTEAFF

V gene: TRBV27
D gene: .
clone size: .
J gene: TRBJ1-2
CDR3 DNA: TGTGCCAGCAGTTGGCAGGGGTTAAGAGGCGATGGCTACACCTTC
CDR3 protein: CASSWQGLRGDGYTF

V gene: TRBV18
D gene: .
clone size: .
J gene: TRBJ1-4
CDR3 DNA: TGTGCCAGCTCACCACAACAGGTTAATGAAAAACTGTTTTTT
CDR3 protein: CASSPQQVNEKLFF

V gene: TRBV28
D gene: .
clone size: .
J gene: TRBJ2-7
CDR3 DNA: TGTGCCAGCAGTTTTGGGCTGTACGAGCAGTACTTC
CDR3 protein: CASSFGLYEQYF

V gene: TRBV6-5
D gene: TRBD2
clone size: .
J gene: TRBJ2-1
CDR3 DNA: TGTGCCAGCAGTACCCCTAGCGGGGGGCACAATGAGCAGTTCTTC
CDR3 protein: CASSTPSGGHNEQFF

V gene: TRBV28
D gene: .
clone size: .
J gene: TRBJ1-2
CDR3 DNA: TGTGCCAGCAGCAATGGGAGGGGGAACTATGGCTACACCTTC
CDR3 protein: CASSNGRGNYGYTF

V gene: TRBV9
D gene: TRBD1
clone size: .
J gene: TRBJ1-4
CDR3 DNA: TGTGCCAGCAGCGGCGGGACAGGGAATGAAAAACTGTTTTTT
CDR3 protein: CASSGGTGNEKLFF

V gene: TRBV10-1
D gene: .
clone size: once
J gene: TRBJ2-7
CDR3 DNA: TGCGCCAGCAGTGCTAGCGTCACGAACGAGCAGTACTTC
CDR3 protein: CASSASVTNEQYF

V gene: TRBV7-2
D gene: TRBD2
clone size: .
J gene: TRBJ2-1
CDR3 DNA: TGTGCCAGCAGCTCTGGACTAGCGGGTGTATCCTACAATGAGCAGTTCTTC
CDR3 protein: CASSSGLAGVSYNEQFF

V gene: TRBV7-2
D gene: TRBD2
clone size: .
J gene: TRBJ2-7
CDR3 DNA: TGTGCCAGCAGCTTAGTTTCTAGCGGTGCCTACGAGCAGTACTTC
CDR3 protein: CASSLVSSGAYEQYF

V gene: TRBV9
D gene: TRBD1
clone size: .
J gene: TRBJ1-2
CDR3 DNA: TGTGCCAGCAGCGTAGCCAGGGGGAACTATGGCTACACCTTC
CDR3 protein: CASSVARGNYGYTF

V gene: TRBV28
D gene: .
clone size: .
J gene: TRBJ1-5
CDR3 DNA: TGTGCCAGCCTTCGGGGGTCCAATCAGCCCCAGCATTTT
CDR3 protein: CASLRGSNQPQHF

V gene: TRBV2
D gene: TRBD2
clone size: .
J gene: TRBJ2-1
CDR3 DNA: TGTGCCAGCAGTGAGATAGCGGGGGGGAAGAATGAGCAGTTCTTC
CDR3 protein: CASSEIAGGKNEQFF

V gene: TRBV7-3
D gene: .
clone size: .
J gene: TRBJ1-1
CDR3 DNA: TGTGCCAGCAGCTTAAGCGGGGGGGGGAGGAACACTGAAGCTTTCTTT
CDR3 protein: CASSLSGGGRNTEAFF

V gene: TRBV7-2
D gene: .
clone size: .
J gene: TRBJ2-7
CDR3 DNA: TGTGCCAGCAGCCCTCCCTCCTACGAGCAGTACTTC
CDR3 protein: CASSPPSYEQYF

V gene: TRBV6-6
D gene: TRBD2
clone size: .
J gene: TRBJ2-7
CDR3 DNA: TGTGCCATAAGTAGCGGGGGAGCCTACGAGCAGTACTTC
CDR3 protein: CAISSGGAYEQYF

V gene: TRBV15
D gene: .
clone size: .
J gene: TRBJ1-2
CDR3 DNA: TGTGCCACCACTCTAGTGGGGGGGGCAGGTGGCTACACCTTC
CDR3 protein: CATTLVGGAGGYTF

V gene: TRBV7-8
D gene: TRBD1
clone size: .
J gene: TRBJ1-2
CDR3 DNA: TGTGCCAGCAGCCCCGTGGACAGGGGGGTCTATGGCTACACCTTC
CDR3 protein: CASSPVDRGVYGYTF

V gene: TRBV12-5
D gene: TRBD1
clone size: .
J gene: TRBJ2-1
CDR3 DNA: TGTGCTAGTGGTTCTCAGGGGACAGGGAACAATGAGCAGTTCTTC
CDR3 protein: CASGSQGTGNNEQFF

V gene: TRBV7-8
D gene: .
clone size: .
J gene: TRBJ1-1
CDR3 DNA: TGTGCCAGCAGCTTCTTAGATTCGGGCACTGAAGCTTTCTTT
CDR3 protein: CASSFLDSGTEAFF

V gene: TRBV5-4
D gene: .
clone size: few
J gene: TRBJ1-1
CDR3 DNA: TGTGCCAGCAGGGACGGGACAATGGGTGAAGCTTTCTTT
CDR3 protein: CASRDGTMGEAFF

V gene: TRBV5-1
D gene: TRBD2
clone size: .
J gene: TRBJ2-2
CDR3 DNA: TGCGCCAGCAGCTTGAAAGGTAGCGGGGGACTGAGAAACACCGGGGAGCTGTTTTTT
CDR3 protein: CASSLKGSGGLRNTGELFF

V gene: TRBV2
D gene: .
clone size: few
J gene: TRBJ1-1
CDR3 DNA: TGTGCCAGCAGTGGACAGCCGAACACTGAAGCTTTCTTT
CDR3 protein: CASSGQPNTEAFF

V gene: TRBV5-4
D gene: .
clone size: .
J gene: TRBJ2-7
CDR3 DNA: TGTGCCAGCAGCTTCACAGGGTTCGAGCAGTACTTC
CDR3 protein: CASSFTGFEQYF

V gene: TRBV6-5
D gene: TRBD1
clone size: .
J gene: TRBJ1-5
CDR3 DNA: TGTGCCAGCAGTTACGCCAGGGGGCTTAGCGAGCCCCAGCATTTT
CDR3 protein: CASSYARGLSEPQHF

V gene: TRBV9
D gene: .
clone size: .
J gene: TRBJ2-7
CDR3 DNA: TGTGCCAGCAGCGTAGGGGTGGAGGCCTACGAGCAGTACTTC
CDR3 protein: CASSVGVEAYEQYF

V gene: TRBV27
D gene: TRBD2
clone size: .
J gene: TRBJ2-5
CDR3 DNA: TGTGCCAGCACCCGCGTGGGAGGGAAGGGAGAGACCCAGTACTTC
CDR3 protein: CASTRVGGKGETQYF